Described below is a single T cell receptor beta chain sequence and its context. The antigen is not known. Germline CDR1 WSHSY, CDR2 SAAADI. Trimming stripped 7 bases from V and 4 bases from J, with 13 bases between. This CDR3 comprises 13 residues. This record comes from a study of response to subunit inactivated influenza vaccine. Study-wide results and caveats: With each seasonal influenza vaccination, the authors suggested, few new T cells are recruited.

TCRdb called the RT-PCR reads again in MiXCR, with one record for every CDR3 protein. The sample shows approximately 230,000 distinct CDR3 sequences, 12% of them seen only once. This clonotype was obtained from a man aged 50 or older who received an inactivated influenza vaccine. The starting material was non-naive T cells sorted from PBMCs, obtained less than 15 days before vaccination. The V gene is TRBV10-2, the J gene TRBJ1-2; D gene ambiguous. The chain's CDR3 is CASNPTALYGYTF. CDR3 in DNA: TGCGCCAGCAATCCTACAGCGCTCTATGGCTACACCTTC.